Listed here are 27 T cell receptor beta chains from one sample, sequenced in a study of blood T cell repertoires in COVID-19. Clones were sequenced by immunoSEQ multiplex PCR, and TCRdb holds only the in-frame ones, with some missing. The table records over 130,000 clones, roughly four fifths of them present only once. The material sequenced was peripheral blood. Every receptor here comes from an elderly woman with active or convalescent COVID-19.

This clone was seen once. This sequence joins TRBV28 and TRBJ1-4; D uncertain. There are 14 residues in the CDR3. Germline CDR1 reads MDHEN; CDR2 reads SYDVKM. The ends were cut back, 7 bases at V and 8 bases at J, with 17 bases in the middle. DNA for the CDR3: TGTGCCAGCAACTCTGGCAGGCGTTGGGAAAAACTGTTTTTT. It specifies CASNSGRRWEKLFF.

This chain links TRBV9 with TRBJ1-1; TRBD1 matches at 8 bases. V lost 4 bases to trimming and J lost 6 bases; unmatched junction nucleotides: 11. Germline V gene lookup returns CDR1 SGDLS and CDR2 YYNGEE. This CDR3 contains 15 residues. CDR3 sequence (DNA): TGTGCCAGCAGCCCCCCGGACAGGGCGGGGGCTGAAGCTTTCTTT. Residues: CASSPPDRAGAEAFF. The entire variable domain, with the rest obtained from reference TRBV9 and TRBJ1-1, is as follows: DSGVTQTPKHLITATGQRVTLRCSPRSGDLSVYWYQQSLDQGLQFLIQYYNGEERAKGNILERFSAQQFPDLHSELNLSSLELGDSALYFCASSPPDRAGAEAFFGQGTRLTVV.

This chain connects TRBV6-5 to TRBJ1-1, with D hard to call. CDR1 MNHEY and CDR2 SVGAGI come from the germline V gene. The CDR3 totals 13 residues. V dropped 6 bases and J dropped 4 bases, with 12 bases sitting between them. The CDR3 sequence: CASSRTPLTEAFF. The CDR3 DNA follows: TGTGCCAGCAGCAGGACTCCCCTCACTGAAGCTTTCTTT.

This clone was detected only a few times. The chain couples TRBV7-9 to TRBJ1-2; the match to TRBD1 covers 7 bases. Germline V gene sequence: CDR1 SEHNR, CDR2 FQNEAQ (reference sequence). This CDR3 is 15 amino acids long. With 5 bases clipped from V and 3 bases from J, the junction kept 9 bases outside the gene matches. CDR3 amino acids: CASSQPGQLYYGYTF. As DNA, the CDR3 is TGTGCCAGCAGCCAACCGGGACAGCTCTACTATGGCTACACCTTC.

The chain employs TRBV18 and TRBJ1-1; weak D call: TRBD1 (6 bases). V shed 3 bases and J shed 4 bases, with 18 bases lying between them. The CDR3 is 16 amino acids. Germline V gene sequence: CDR1 KGHSH, CDR2 LQKENI. The CDR3 loop reads CASSPRGGGESTEAFF. Here the CDR3 DNA reads TGTGCCAGCTCACCCCGAGGGGGAGGGGAGAGCACTGAAGCTTTCTTT.

The chain employs TRBV7-2 and TRBJ2-3; the match to TRBD1 covers 7 bases. The CDR3 contains 15 residues. Trimming cost V 3 bases and J 2 bases; bases outside gene matches: 5. Germline CDR1 reads SGHTA; CDR2 reads FQGNSA. Here the CDR3 DNA reads TGTGCCAGCAGCTTGGTGGGACAGTCCACAGATACGCAGTATTTT. As protein: CASSLVGQSTDTQYF. Full variable domain (rest looked up from reference TRBV7-2 and TRBJ2-3): GAGVSQSPSNKVTEKGKDVELRCDPISGHTALYWYRQSLGQGLEFLIYFQGNSAPDKSGLPSDRFSAERTGGSVSTLTIQRTQQEDSAVYLCASSLVGQSTDTQYFGPGTRLTVL.

J is TRBJ2-1 and V is TRBV2, with D possibly being TRBD1 (6 bases). CDR1 SNHLY and CDR2 FYNNEI come from the germline V gene. The V gene lost 4 bases and the J gene lost 6 bases, with 7 bases spanning the gap. The length of the CDR3 is 12 residues. The CDR3 loop reads CASSAGVNEQFF. The CDR3 bases are TGTGCCAGCAGTGCAGGGGTCAATGAGCAGTTCTTC.

The CDR3 region is CSASPGQGLHTIYF. As DNA, the CDR3 is TGCAGTGCCAGTCCGGGACAGGGATTACACACCATATATTTT. The chain couples TRBV20-1 to TRBJ1-3, with 9 nucleotides matching TRBD1. This CDR3 has 14 amino acids. Trimming cost V 6 bases and J 8 bases; bases outside gene matches: 11. Germline lookup yields CDR1 DFQATT and CDR2 SNEGSKA (reference sequence).

The rearrangement joins TRBV5-1 to TRBJ1-1; 11 bases fit TRBD1. Looked up from germline, CDR1 is SGHRS and CDR2 is YFSETQ. J gave up 3 bases and V 1 base, and 5 bases lay outside the gene matches. The CDR3 is 16 residues long. The DNA of the CDR3 is TGCGCCAGCAGCTTGTTCCGGGACAGGGGGGACACTGAAGCTTTCTTT. This encodes CASSLFRDRGDTEAFF.

This clone showed up just a few times. V and J are TRBV4-2 and TRBJ2-1, with 9 bases lining up with TRBD2. CDR1 is LGHNA and CDR2 is YNFKEQ in the germline V gene. Germline trimming cut 5 bases from V and 6 bases from J; bases unmatched to any gene: 11. The CDR3 length is 16 residues. CDR3 protein: CASSLGAGGPGNEQFF. The CDR3 DNA reads TGTGCCAGCAGCTTAGGGGCGGGGGGGCCAGGCAATGAGCAGTTCTTC.

The chain combines TRBV10-2 with TRBJ1-5; D is possibly TRBD1 (5 bases). The germline V gene has CDR1 WSHSY and CDR2 SAAADI. V was clipped by 4 bases and J by 3 bases, with 10 bases between them. CDR3 size: 14 residues. The CDR3 DNA sequence: TGCGCCAGCAGTGGATGGGGCCCCAATCAGCCCCAGCATTTT. Its translation is CASSGWGPNQPQHF.

This chain joins TRBV30 and TRBJ1-5; TRBD1 matches 7 bases. V lost 5 bases and J lost 7; bases outside the gene matches: 8. This CDR3 comprises 13 residues. CDR1 is GTSNPN, CDR2 SVGIG, per germline (reference sequence). The DNA of the CDR3 is TGTGCCTGGGATAACAGGGGCGGCCAGCCCCAGCATTTT. Protein product: CAWDNRGGQPQHF.

The rearrangement links TRBV7-2 to TRBJ2-3; D is possibly TRBD2 (7 bases). The CDR3 spans 15 residues. In germline, CDR1 is SGHTA, CDR2 FQGNSA. Trimming left V 3 bases short and J 4 bases short, with 14 bases between. The CDR3 DNA follows: TGTGCCAGCAGCTTGAGGGGGAGGGTTTCAGATACGCAGTATTTT. Its translation is CASSLRGRVSDTQYF.

V usage is TRBV2 and J usage is TRBJ1-1; D not certain. The ends were cut back, 8 bases at V and 2 bases at J, with 12 bases in the middle. Germline values: CDR1 SNHLY, CDR2 FYNNEI. This CDR3 region has 13 residues. CDR3 amino acids: CASCREFNTEAFF. CDR3 coding DNA: TGTGCCAGCTGTAGAGAATTCAACACTGAAGCTTTCTTT.

This chain uses TRBV24-1 with TRBJ1-4, with no clear D. V was pared by 3 bases and J by 5 bases, with 12 bases between. The CDR3 has 15 amino acids. Germline CDR1 KGHDR, CDR2 SFDVKD. The CDR3: CATSDGRKKNEKLFF. CDR3 bases: TGTGCCACCAGTGATGGCAGGAAGAAAAATGAAAAACTGTTTTTT.

This rearrangement joins TRBV12-3 or TRBV12-4 to TRBJ1-2; D call uncertain. There are 13 residues in the CDR3. V lost 1 base and J 4 bases, leaving 7 bases between the germline ends. This CDR3 is CASSLGPGYGYTF. CDR3 bases: TGTGCCAGCAGTTTAGGGCCAGGCTATGGCTACACCTTC.

CDR3 bases: TGTGCCAGTAGTACCGGGACAGGGGCCTCCTACGAGCAGTACTTC. Amino acids: CASSTGTGASYEQYF. The rearrangement uses TRBV19 and TRBJ2-7; 10 bases match TRBD1. Germline trimming cut 4 bases from V and 0 bases from J; bases unmatched to any gene: 3. CDR3 length: 15 amino acids. Per germline, CDR1 LNHDA and CDR2 SQIVND (reference sequence).

The chain carries TRBV19 and TRBJ2-7; 8 bases line up with TRBD1. CDR1 is LNHDA and CDR2 is SQIVND in the germline V gene (reference sequence). The CDR3 extends over 16 amino acids. V shed 5 bases, J shed 3 bases, and the junction held 12 bases outside the gene matches. The CDR3 coding sequence is TGTGCCAGTAGTTGGGGAACAGGGGGTGCTTTCTACGAGCAGTACTTC. It specifies CASSWGTGGAFYEQYF.

The V and J genes are TRBV19 and TRBJ2-7; maybe TRBD1 (5 bases). The germline gives CDR1 LNHDA, CDR2 SQIVND (reference sequence). The CDR3 loop spans 13 amino acids. Trimming left V 3 bases short and J 5 bases short, with 11 bases between. The CDR3 sequence: CASSIAGFDEQYF. The CDR3 DNA reads as TGTGCCAGTAGTATCGCAGGGTTCGACGAGCAGTACTTC.

The genes are TRBV2 and TRBJ1-5; D not certain. The ends were cut back, 8 bases at V and 7 bases at J, with 12 bases in the middle. The V gene's germline CDR1 is SNHLY and CDR2 FYNNEI. CDR3 size: 12 residues. The CDR3 loop is CASHKDKQPQHF. The CDR3, as DNA: TGTGCCAGCCACAAAGACAAGCAGCCCCAGCATTTT. Based on the CDR3 plus reference TRBV2 and TRBJ1-5, the full variable domain is EPEVTQTPSHQVTQMGQEVILRCVPISNHLYFYWYRQILGQKVEFLVSFYNNEISEKSEIFDDQFSVERPDGSNFTLKIRSTKLEDSAMYFCASHKDKQPQHFGDGTRLSIL.

The chain combines TRBV28 with TRBJ2-7; 7 positions agree with TRBD1. The CDR3 runs 15 residues. Trimming at V came to 5 bases and at J to 4 bases, leaving 11 bases not matched to a gene. Germline CDR1 and CDR2: MDHEN and SYDVKM. The CDR3: CASSEVQGIVYEQYF. Written as DNA, the CDR3 is TGTGCCAGCAGTGAAGTACAGGGGATCGTGTACGAGCAGTACTTC.

This clone appeared many times. The chain recombines TRBV15 with TRBJ1-1; D gene unclear. V dropped 8 bases and J dropped 0 bases, with 16 bases sitting between them. CDR1 and CDR2 from the germline V gene are LNHNV and YYDKDF (reference sequence). The CDR3 extends over 15 amino acids. The CDR3 sequence: CATQTGFSMNTEAFF. The CDR3, as DNA: TGTGCCACCCAGACGGGTTTTTCCATGAACACTGAAGCTTTCTTT.

This rearrangement joins TRBV6-6 to TRBJ1-2, with 7 bases lining up with TRBD1. Trimming removed 6 bases from V and 6 bases from J; junction bases left unmatched: 13. In germline, CDR1 is MNHNY, CDR2 SVGAGI (reference sequence). CDR3 length: 15 amino acids. The CDR3 loop is CASRNSGGLDNGYTF. In DNA, the CDR3 is TGTGCCAGCAGAAACTCAGGGGGATTGGATAATGGCTACACCTTC.

The chain links TRBV5-1 to TRBJ1-1; 12 bases line up with TRBD1. The germline CDR1 and CDR2 sequences are SGHRS and YFSETQ. The V gene end was trimmed by 2 bases and the J gene end by 5 bases; junction bases not matched to a gene: 10. This CDR3 is built from 17 residues. The CDR3, as DNA: TGCGCCAGCAGCTTCGTAGGGACAGGGGGCGTAGGGACTGAAGCTTTCTTT. It specifies CASSFVGTGGVGTEAFF.

CDR3 DNA sequence: TGTGCCAGCAGGGACAGAGACACAGATACGCAGTATTTT. Its protein is CASRDRDTDTQYF. This chain joins TRBV2 and TRBJ2-3; D might be TRBD1 (6 bases). Per the germline V gene, CDR1 is SNHLY and CDR2 is FYNNEI. The CDR3 spans 13 residues. Trimming stripped 6 bases from V and 2 bases from J, with 9 bases between.

The gene calls are TRBV5-4 and TRBJ2-5; 9 positions agree with TRBD2. Germline CDR1 reads SGHNT; CDR2 reads YYREEE (reference sequence). Trimming cost V 3 bases and J 8 bases; bases outside gene matches: 8. CDR3 length: 14 amino acids. CDR3 sequence: CASSSGLATGTQYF. CDR3 nucleotides: TGTGCCAGCAGCTCCGGACTAGCGACAGGAACCCAGTACTTC.

V and J are TRBV6-5 and TRBJ1-2; 10 bases agree with TRBD1. V lost 7 bases, J lost 8 bases, and 7 bases stayed unmatched. CDR1 and CDR2 from the germline V gene are MNHEY and SVGAGI. The CDR3 is 13 amino acids. Here the CDR3 reads CASTRQGAGGYTF. The CDR3 bases are TGTGCCAGCACGCGACAGGGGGCCGGGGGCTACACCTTC.